The rows below give T cell receptor beta chains drawn from one sample of a study of cytomegalovirus exposure and HLA in healthy donors. This table comes from immunoSEQ multiplex PCR, and its TCRdb copy is limited to in-frame clones, with some not included. The sample lists 220,000 or so clones; over 80% were seen once. What was sequenced was PBMCs. The receptor source for this set is a woman under 40 in good health and CMV-seropositive. Both conserved end residues are part of each CDR3. The D gene is left open where the match is weak. Clone size is shown for a subset of rows, as once, few, many or a class of expanded clone.

>-|once|TRBJ2-7|TRBV11-3
CASSLGPMGEQYF
TGTGCCAGCAGCTTAGGACCAATGGGCGAGCAGTACTTC
>TRBD1|once|TRBJ1-2|TRBV27
CASPQGGGGYTF
TGTGCCAGTCCCCAAGGGGGCGGTGGCTACACCTTC
>TRBD2|-|TRBJ2-7|TRBV12-5
CASGLTSSGRYEQYF
TGTGCTAGTGGTTTGACGTCTAGCGGGAGGTACGAGCAGTACTTC
>-|-|TRBJ2-1|TRBV28
CASIPSSGVSNEQFF
TGTGCCAGCATTCCATCGTCGGGAGTAAGCAATGAGCAGTTCTTC
>-|-|TRBJ2-5|TRBV4-1
CASSQEHQRTQETQYF
TGCGCCAGCAGCCAAGAACACCAGCGGACCCAAGAGACCCAGTACTTC
>-|many|TRBJ1-2|TRBV28
CASSLSGAGHYGYTF
TGTGCCAGCAGTTTATCGGGGGCTGGGCACTATGGCTACACCTTC
>-|-|TRBJ1-1|TRBV12-5
CARMEDGLRNQNTEAFF
TGTGCTAGAATGGAGGACGGTTTACGGAACCAAAACACTGAAGCTTTCTTT
>-|once|TRBJ2-7|TRBV6-5
CASSSDSSYEQYF
TGTGCCAGCAGTTCGGACAGCTCCTACGAGCAGTACTTC
>-|-|TRBJ2-1|TRBV2
CASSDFGGTFGNEQFF
TGTGCCAGCAGTGATTTTGGAGGGACTTTCGGCAATGAGCAGTTCTTC
>-|once|TRBJ2-5|TRBV20-1
CSAYRETQYF
TGCAGTGCTTACCGAGAGACCCAGTACTTC
>TRBD2|-|TRBJ2-7|TRBV6-1
CASRAGASGSGEQYF
TGTGCCAGCAGGGCCGGGGCTAGCGGGAGTGGAGAGCAGTACTTC
>TRBD1|-|TRBJ1-2|TRBV6-1
CASTGGGYGYTF
TGTGCCAGCACAGGGGGCGGCTATGGCTACACCTTC
>-|-|TRBJ1-1|TRBV5-6
CASSENTEAFF
TGTGCCAGCTCCGAAAACACTGAAGCTTTCTTT
>-|-|TRBJ2-1|TRBV19
CASSPPNSGIYNEQFF
TGTGCCAGTAGTCCCCCCAATAGCGGCATCTACAATGAGCAGTTCTTC
>-|-|TRBJ2-2|TRBV6-1
CASSERADPGELFF
TGTGCCAGCAGTGAACGGGCAGACCCCGGGGAGCTGTTTTTT
>-|-|TRBJ2-5|TRBV6-1
CASSEAISGSETQYF
TGTGCCAGCAGTGAAGCCATTTCGGGTAGCGAGACCCAGTACTTC
>-|-|TRBJ1-2|TRBV9
CASSASREGASSSYGYTF
TGTGCCAGCAGCGCCTCTCGGGAAGGGGCGAGTTCATCCTATGGCTACACCTTC
>-|-|TRBJ2-1|TRBV6-1
CASSEAGFTGNEQFF
TGTGCCAGCAGTGAAGCCGGCTTCACGGGCAATGAGCAGTTCTTC
>TRBD2|-|TRBJ2-3|TRBV10-1
CASTPVAGGDTQYF
TGCGCCAGCACCCCGGTAGCGGGAGGGGATACGCAGTATTTT
>TRBD1|-|TRBJ2-7|TRBV11-3
CASTHDRVSYEQYF
TGTGCCAGCACCCACGACAGGGTCTCCTACGAGCAGTACTTC
>-|-|TRBJ2-1|TRBV28
CASSNYRDAPGIEQFF
TGTGCCAGCAGCAATTACCGGGACGCGCCAGGGATTGAGCAGTTCTTC
>-|-|TRBJ1-5|TRBV10-3
CAISDRTAPNQPQHF
TGTGCCATCAGTGACCGGACCGCGCCCAATCAGCCCCAGCATTTT
>-|-|TRBJ2-7|TRBV7-8
CASRGRTYEQYF
TGTGCCAGCAGAGGGCGTACCTACGAGCAGTACTTC
>-|-|TRBJ1-2|TRBV5-1
CASSLGGAHSGYTF
TGCGCCAGCAGCTTGGGAGGGGCCCATAGTGGGTACACCTTC
>-|-|TRBJ2-1|TRBV5-1
CASSFNRDFYNEQFF
TGCGCCAGCAGCTTTAATAGAGACTTCTACAATGAGCAGTTCTTC
>-|-|TRBJ2-5|TRBV5-6
CASSHRGAGETQYF
TGTGCCAGCAGTCACAGGGGAGCGGGGGAGACCCAGTACTTC
>-|-|TRBJ1-4|TRBV30
CAWSVRGAGRNEKLFF
TGTGCCTGGAGTGTACGAGGAGCAGGCAGAAATGAAAAACTGTTTTTT
>-|-|TRBJ1-3|TRBV27
CASSLFGLPDNSGNTIYF
TGTGCCAGCAGTCTATTCGGCCTCCCTGATAACTCTGGAAACACCATATATTTT
>-|-|TRBJ2-5|TRBV30
CAWGGSIKETQYF
TGTGCCTGGGGGGGCTCGATTAAAGAGACCCAGTACTTC
>-|few|TRBJ1-3|TRBV4-1
CASSQASGNTIYF
TGCGCCAGCAGCCAAGCCTCTGGAAACACCATATATTTT
>-|-|TRBJ2-2|TRBV7-6
CASSRTTGELFF
TGTGCCAGCAGCCGAACGACCGGGGAGCTGTTTTTT
>-|once|TRBJ2-1|TRBV30
CAWSWDRDYNEQFF
TGTGCCTGGAGTTGGGACCGAGATTACAATGAGCAGTTCTTC
>-|-|TRBJ2-7|TRBV2
CAIAGGTGQTYEQYF
TGTGCCATCGCAGGGGGGACCGGACAGACCTACGAGCAGTACTTC
>-|-|TRBJ2-7|TRBV11-2
CASSPRTPYEQYF
TGTGCCAGCAGCCCCCGGACCCCTTACGAGCAGTACTTC
>-|-|TRBJ1-1|TRBV11-3
CASSLRTANTEAFF
TGTGCCAGCAGCTTACGGACGGCGAACACTGAAGCTTTCTTT
>-|-|TRBJ2-5|TRBV7-6
CASSLGGPLETQYF
TGTGCCAGCAGCTTGGGGGGCCCTCTCGAGACCCAGTACTTC
>TRBD1|once|TRBJ2-1|TRBV27
CASSETGHFSNEQFF
TGTGCCAGCAGTGAGACAGGGCATTTTTCCAATGAGCAGTTCTTC
>TRBD1|-|TRBJ2-7|TRBV6-1
CASTRQGDFGEQYF
TGTGCCAGCACCCGACAGGGGGATTTCGGGGAGCAGTACTTC
>-|-|TRBJ2-2|TRBV30
CAWSRGSNTGELFF
TGTGCCTGGAGTCGCGGCTCCAACACCGGGGAGCTGTTTTTT
>TRBD1|-|TRBJ1-1|TRBV27
CANRDRGRTEAFF
TGTGCCAACAGGGACAGGGGGCGAACTGAAGCTTTCTTT
>-|-|TRBJ2-1|TRBV4-3
CASSQDPAKQFF
TGCGCCAGCAGCCAAGACCCTGCCAAGCAGTTCTTC
>-|-|TRBJ2-5|TRBV25-1
CASSEPRAGEETQYF
TGTGCCAGCAGTGAGCCCCGGGCAGGGGAAGAGACCCAGTACTTC
>-|-|TRBJ2-1|TRBV5-1
CASSLGSAFYNEQFF
TGCGCCAGCAGCTTGGGTAGTGCTTTCTACAATGAGCAGTTCTTC
>TRBD1|-|TRBJ2-1|TRBV7-9
CASSFPRGQGLRNEQFF
TGTGCCAGCAGCTTTCCACGCGGACAGGGGCTTCGCAATGAGCAGTTCTTC
>TRBD1|few|TRBJ1-1|TRBV7-9
CASAYRGNTEAFF
TGTGCCAGCGCATACAGGGGGAACACTGAAGCTTTCTTT
>-|-|TRBJ1-2|TRBV7-6
CASSPGQTYDYGYTF
TGTGCCAGCAGCCCGGGGCAGACTTACGACTATGGCTACACCTTC
>-|-|TRBJ2-3|TRBV28
CASSPTFGGQADTQYF
TGTGCCAGCAGTCCGACGTTCGGAGGGCAGGCAGATACGCAGTATTTT
>TRBD1|-|TRBJ1-2|TRBV5-1
CASSPDRNYGYTF
TGCGCCAGCAGCCCGGACAGGAACTATGGCTACACCTTC
>-|once|TRBJ2-6|TRBV11-3
CASSAGLGANVLTF
TGTGCCAGCAGCGCGGGGTTGGGGGCCAACGTCCTGACTTTC
>-|-|TRBJ2-6|TRBV4-3
CASSQDRGTGANVLTF
TGCGCCAGCAGCCAAGATCGGGGTACGGGGGCCAACGTCCTGACTTTC
>-|-|TRBJ2-1|TRBV11-2
CASSSPRHYNEQFF
TGTGCCAGCAGCAGCCCACGGCATTACAATGAGCAGTTCTTC
>-|-|TRBJ2-1|TRBV7-9
CASSLAGRGEYSYNEQFF
TGTGCCAGCAGCTTAGCTGGGAGAGGGGAGTATTCCTACAATGAGCAGTTCTTC
>-|-|TRBJ1-1|TRBV30
CAWDRGQGGTEAFF
TGTGCCTGGGACCGGGGGCAGGGCGGCACTGAAGCTTTCTTT
>TRBD2|-|TRBJ2-7|TRBV27
CASSRWTSGGSYEQYF
TGTGCCAGCAGTCGTTGGACTAGCGGGGGCTCCTACGAGCAGTACTTC
>-|-|TRBJ2-7|TRBV7-9
CASSSGQREQYF
TGTGCCAGCAGCTCAGGGCAAAGGGAGCAGTACTTC
>-|-|TRBJ2-1|TRBV29-1
CSVPLRGDSSYNEQFF
TGCAGCGTACCACTCAGGGGGGACAGTTCCTACAATGAGCAGTTCTTC
>-|-|TRBJ2-3|TRBV11-2
CASSFRGTDTQYF
TGTGCCAGCAGCTTCAGGGGCACAGATACGCAGTATTTT
>-|-|TRBJ1-4|TRBV28
CASSLTYEKLFF
TGTGCCAGCAGTTTAACTTATGAAAAACTGTTTTTT